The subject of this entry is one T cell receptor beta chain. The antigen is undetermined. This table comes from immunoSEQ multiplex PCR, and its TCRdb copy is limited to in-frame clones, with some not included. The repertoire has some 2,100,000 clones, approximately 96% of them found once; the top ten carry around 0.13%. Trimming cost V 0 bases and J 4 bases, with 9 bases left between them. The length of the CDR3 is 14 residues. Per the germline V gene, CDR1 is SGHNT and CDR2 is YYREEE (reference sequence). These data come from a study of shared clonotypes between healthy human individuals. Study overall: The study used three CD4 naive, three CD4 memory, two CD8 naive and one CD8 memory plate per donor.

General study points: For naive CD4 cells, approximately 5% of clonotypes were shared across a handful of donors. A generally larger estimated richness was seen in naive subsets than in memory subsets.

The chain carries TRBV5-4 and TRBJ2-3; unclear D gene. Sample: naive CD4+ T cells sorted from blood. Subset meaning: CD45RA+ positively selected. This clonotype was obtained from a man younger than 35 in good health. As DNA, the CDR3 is TGTGCCAGCAGCTTGGTCCTTGCTCCAGATACGCAGTATTTT. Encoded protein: CASSLVLAPDTQYF.